The 4 T cell receptor beta chains listed next were all sequenced from one sample in a study of control samples from healthy donors and cancer patients. Produced via immunoSEQ multiplex PCR; TCRdb's table is partial and in-frame only. The sample has 40,000 to 50,000 clones, approximately 94% seen once. The sequenced sample was blood. Receptors were obtained from a man in his 60s in good health.

The V and J genes are TRBV19 and TRBJ2-7, with D perhaps TRBD1 (6 bases). The CDR3 consists of 15 residues. Trimming took 4 bases from V and 5 from J, leaving 18 bases between them. The germline CDR1 and CDR2 sequences are LNHDA and SQIVND (reference sequence). CDR3 nucleotide sequence: TGTGCCAGTAGTAGGGTATTGGGGGCTGGCAACGAGCAGTACTTC. Its protein is CASSRVLGAGNEQYF.

V and J are TRBV7-3 and TRBJ2-1; 8 positions match TRBD2. The CDR3 extends over 17 amino acids. The germline gives CDR1 SGHTA, CDR2 FQGTGA. Trimming at V came to 5 bases and at J to 0 bases, leaving 9 bases not matched to a gene. Written as DNA, the CDR3 is TGTGCCAGCAGCCTTTGGACTAGCACGAGCTCCTACAATGAGCAGTTCTTC. Translated: CASSLWTSTSSYNEQFF.

V is TRBV6-2 or TRBV6-3 and J is TRBJ1-2; D may be TRBD1 (5 bases). V shed 6 bases and J shed 7 bases, with 18 bases lying between them. Per germline, CDR1 MNHEY and CDR2 SVGEGT. The CDR3 totals 14 residues. CDR3 DNA sequence: TGTGCCAGCAGCCGGGACGGTAGCGGGGGTGGCTACACCTTC. Translation: CASSRDGSGGGYTF.

This chain connects TRBV5-4 to TRBJ1-3; D remains ambiguous. V was clipped by 8 bases and J by 0 bases, with 12 bases between them. Germline values: CDR1 SGHNT, CDR2 YYREEE (reference sequence). The CDR3 has 14 amino acids. The CDR3 region is CASQDGYSGNTIYF. The CDR3 nucleotides read TGTGCCAGTCAAGACGGATACTCTGGAAACACCATATATTTT. Supplemented by reference TRBV5-4 and TRBJ1-3, the full variable domain reads ETGVTQSPTHLIKTRGQQVTLRCSSQSGHNTVSWYQQALGQGPQFIFQYYREEENGRGNFPPRFSGLQFPNYSSELNVNALELDDSALYLCASQDGYSGNTIYFGEGSWLTVV.